These T cell receptor beta chains were read from a single sample in a study of Graves' ophthalmopathy and Graves' hyperthyroidism. Via MiXCR, TCRdb re-called the multiplex PCR reads, giving one row per CDR3 protein. The data contain over 450,000 distinct CDR3 sequences, 13% to 15% of them singletons. Sequenced input: blood. The source of these receptors is a woman younger than 45 with Graves' ophthalmopathy. CDR3s include the opening cysteine and the closing phenylalanine or tryptophan. D genes are given only for firm matches. A row's size may be missing; if present it is once, few, many or a size class.

d_call j_call cdr3_length clone_size v_call cdr3_nt cdr3_aa
- TRBJ1-5 13 once TRBV20-1 TGCAGTGCTGGCCAGGACTACAATCTCCCCCAGCATTTT CSAGQDYNLPQHF
- TRBJ1-1 14 - TRBV11-3 TGTGCCAGCAGTAATGGGGCCTTTGGCACTGAAGCTTTCTTT CASSNGAFGTEAFF
TRBD2 TRBJ2-7 16 many TRBV11-2 TGTGCCAGCAGCGCCCGGACTAGCGGGATGGGCTACGAGCAGTACTTC CASSARTSGMGYEQYF
TRBD2 TRBJ2-5 17 many TRBV5-1 TGCGCCAGCAGCCCGGGACTAGCGGGAGGGGGAGGAGAGACCCAGTACTTC CASSPGLAGGGGETQYF
- TRBJ2-2 15 - TRBV7-2 TGTGCCAGCAGCTTTGCGGGACAGAGGGGCGGGGAGCTGTTTTTT CASSFAGQRGGELFF
- TRBJ1-5 12 few TRBV12-3/TRBV12-4 TGTGCCAGCACCATGGGGCATCAGCCCCAGCATTTT CASTMGHQPQHF
- TRBJ2-5 15 - TRBV28 TGTGCCAGCAGTTTAGAGTGGGGGCTTTCGGAGACCCAGTACTTC CASSLEWGLSETQYF
- TRBJ2-5 13 many TRBV27 TGTGCCAGCAGTTTATTCAGCCAAGAGACCCAGTACTTC CASSLFSQETQYF
TRBD1 TRBJ2-7 15 many TRBV20-1 TGCAGTGCCCGGGTTCAAGGGGGCTTAAACTACGAGCAGTACTTC CSARVQGGLNYEQYF
TRBD2 TRBJ2-7 14 many TRBV28 TGTGCCAGCAGTCTAGCGGGAGATCCCTACGAGCAGTACTTC CASSLAGDPYEQYF
- TRBJ1-1 13 - TRBV30 TGTGCCTGGAGAATGTACAGTGGGGGCGACGCTTTCTTT CAWRMYSGGDAFF
- TRBJ1-6 15 few TRBV5-1 TGCGCCAGCAGCTTGAGTCAGGGGTTCCATTCACCCCTCCACTTT CASSLSQGFHSPLHF
- TRBJ2-5 13 many TRBV9 TGTGCCAGCAGCGTGCACCACCAAGAGACCCAGTACTTC CASSVHHQETQYF
- TRBJ1-2 16 - TRBV11-2 TGTGCCAGCAGCTCGAGCTCGGGGACCGAAAACTATGGCTACACCTTC CASSSSSGTENYGYTF
- TRBJ2-2 16 many TRBV11-1 TGTGCCAGCAGCTCCGGACCCCGCGCGAACACCGGGGAGCTGTTTTTT CASSSGPRANTGELFF
- TRBJ1-6 14 many TRBV10-3 TGTGCCATCAATTCAAACGAACCTGGTTCACCCCTCCACTTT CAINSNEPGSPLHF
- TRBJ1-5 13 once TRBV12-3/TRBV12-4 TGTGCCAGCAGTTTACCAGGGTGGCAGCCCCAGCATTTT CASSLPGWQPQHF
- TRBJ2-7 14 - TRBV18 TGTGCCAGCTCACCAGAGGAGAGCTCCTACGAGCAGTACTTC CASSPEESSYEQYF
- TRBJ2-2 15 few TRBV6-1 TGTGCCAGCAGTAATACAGGGATGAACACCGGGGAGCTGTTTTTT CASSNTGMNTGELFF
- TRBJ1-6 13 many TRBV2 TGTGCCACTGGACTGCAGTATAATTCACCCCTCCACTTT CATGLQYNSPLHF
- TRBJ1-1 14 many TRBV11-2 TGTGCCAGCAGCTCCTATGCCGCAAACACTGAAGCTTTCTTT CASSSYAANTEAFF
TRBD1 TRBJ1-1 18 - TRBV14 TGTGCCAGCAGCCCGTCAAGTGAATATTTCCAGTGGGACAGTGAAGCTTGCTTT CASSPSSEYFQWDSEACF
- TRBJ1-2 8 many TRBV29-1 TGCAGCGTTGTTGGCTACACCTTC CSVVGYTF
TRBD1 TRBJ1-1 16 many TRBV6-4 TGTGCCAGCAGTGACCGGCTCTCAGACAGGGGGACTGAAGCTTTCTTT CASSDRLSDRGTEAFF
- TRBJ2-5 12 few TRBV30 TGTGCCTGGAGCGTCAACCAAGAGACCCAGTACTTC CAWSVNQETQYF
TRBD1 TRBJ1-5 16 many TRBV2 TGTGCCAGCAGTGACCTCCAGGGGGCAAGGATTCAGCCCCAGCATTTT CASSDLQGARIQPQHF
- TRBJ2-6 18 many TRBV5-1 TGCGCCAGCAGCTTGGTAGCGGATCTCCTCCCTGGGGCCAACGTCCTGACTTTC CASSLVADLLPGANVLTF
- TRBJ2-7 14 many TRBV5-5 TGTGCCAGCAGCTTTTACACAGGGAGCTACGAGCAGTACTTC CASSFYTGSYEQYF
- TRBJ2-7 15 many TRBV12-3/TRBV12-4 TGTGCCAGCAGTTTAGTAGGGACAATCAACCACGAGCAGTACTTC CASSLVGTINHEQYF
TRBD1 TRBJ2-5 15 many TRBV28 TGTGCCAGCAGTTTATCCCCCACAGGGGAAGAGACCCAGTACTTC CASSLSPTGEETQYF
TRBD1 TRBJ2-5 15 many TRBV27 TGTGCCAGCAGTTTATGGTTCAGGGGGCAGGAGACCCAGTACTTC CASSLWFRGQETQYF